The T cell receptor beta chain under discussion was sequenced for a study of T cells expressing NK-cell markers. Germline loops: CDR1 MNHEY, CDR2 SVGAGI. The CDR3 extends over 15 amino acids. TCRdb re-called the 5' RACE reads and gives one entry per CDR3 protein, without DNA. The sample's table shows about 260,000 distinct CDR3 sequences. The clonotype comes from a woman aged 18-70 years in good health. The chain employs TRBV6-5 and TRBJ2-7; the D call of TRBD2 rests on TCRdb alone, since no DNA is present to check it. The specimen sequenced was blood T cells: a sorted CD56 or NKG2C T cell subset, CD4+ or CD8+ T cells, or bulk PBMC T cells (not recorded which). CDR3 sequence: CASSSSSSGSYEQYF.